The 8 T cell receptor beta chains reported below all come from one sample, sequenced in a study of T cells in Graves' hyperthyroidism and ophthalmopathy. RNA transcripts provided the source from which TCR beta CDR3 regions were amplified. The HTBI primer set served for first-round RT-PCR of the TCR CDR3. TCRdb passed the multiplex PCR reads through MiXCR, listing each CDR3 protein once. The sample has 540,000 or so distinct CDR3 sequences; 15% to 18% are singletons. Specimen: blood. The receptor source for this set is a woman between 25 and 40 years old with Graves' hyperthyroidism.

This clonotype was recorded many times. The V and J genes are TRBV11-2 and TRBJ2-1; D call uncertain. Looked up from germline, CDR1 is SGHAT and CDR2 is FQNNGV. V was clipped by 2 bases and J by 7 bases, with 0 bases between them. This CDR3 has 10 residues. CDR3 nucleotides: TGTGCCAGCAGCTTAAATGAGCAGTTCTTC. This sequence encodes CASSLNEQFF.

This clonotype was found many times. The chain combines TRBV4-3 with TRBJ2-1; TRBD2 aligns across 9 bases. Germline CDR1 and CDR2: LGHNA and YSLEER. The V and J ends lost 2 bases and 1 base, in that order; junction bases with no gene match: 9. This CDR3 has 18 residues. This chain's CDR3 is CASSQRGGRAGSYNEQFF. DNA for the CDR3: TGCGCCAGCAGCCAACGTGGCGGGAGGGCCGGGTCCTACAATGAGCAGTTCTTC.

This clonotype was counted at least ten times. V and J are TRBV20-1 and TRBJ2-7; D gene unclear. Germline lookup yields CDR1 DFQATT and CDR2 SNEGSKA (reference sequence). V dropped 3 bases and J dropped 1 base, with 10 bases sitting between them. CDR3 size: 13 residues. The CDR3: CSARSAHSYEQYF. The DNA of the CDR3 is TGCAGTGCTAGGTCGGCGCATTCCTACGAGCAGTACTTC.

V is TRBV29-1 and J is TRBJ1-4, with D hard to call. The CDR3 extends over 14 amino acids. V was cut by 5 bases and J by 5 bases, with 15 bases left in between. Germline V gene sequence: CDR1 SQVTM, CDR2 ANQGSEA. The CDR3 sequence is CSVPHGGQNEKLFF. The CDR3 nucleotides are TGCAGCGTTCCCCACGGAGGGCAGAATGAAAAACTGTTTTTT.

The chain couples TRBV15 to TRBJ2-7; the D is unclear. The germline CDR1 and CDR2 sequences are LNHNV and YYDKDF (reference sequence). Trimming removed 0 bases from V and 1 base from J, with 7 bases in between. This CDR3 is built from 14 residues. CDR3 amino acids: CATSRDGKSYEQYF. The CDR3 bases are TGTGCCACCAGCAGAGATGGGAAGTCCTACGAGCAGTACTTC.

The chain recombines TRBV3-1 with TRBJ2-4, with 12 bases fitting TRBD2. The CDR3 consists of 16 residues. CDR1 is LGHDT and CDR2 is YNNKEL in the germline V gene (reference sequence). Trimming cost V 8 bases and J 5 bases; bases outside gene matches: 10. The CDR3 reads CASRTSGVGNQNIQYF. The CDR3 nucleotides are TGTGCCAGCCGGACTAGCGGGGTTGGAAACCAAAACATTCAGTACTTC. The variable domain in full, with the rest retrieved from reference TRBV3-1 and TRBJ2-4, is DTAVSQTPKYLVTQMGNDKSIKCEQNLGHDTMYWYKQDSKKFLKIMFSYNNKELIINETVPNRFSPKSPDKAHLNLHINSLELGDSAVYFCASRTSGVGNQNIQYFGAGTRLSVL.

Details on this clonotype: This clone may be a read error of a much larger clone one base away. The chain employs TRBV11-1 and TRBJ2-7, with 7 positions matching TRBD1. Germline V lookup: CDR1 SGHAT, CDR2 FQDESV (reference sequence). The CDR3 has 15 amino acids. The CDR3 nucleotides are TGTGCCGGCAGCCCTACAGGGGCTGGGGACTACGAGCAGTACTTC. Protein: CAGSPTGAGDYEQYF.

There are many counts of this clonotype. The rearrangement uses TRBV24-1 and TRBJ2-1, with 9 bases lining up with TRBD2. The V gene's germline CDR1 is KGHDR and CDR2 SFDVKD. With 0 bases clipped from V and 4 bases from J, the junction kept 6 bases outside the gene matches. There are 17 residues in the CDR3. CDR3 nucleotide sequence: TGTGCCACCAGTGATTTGCATCCTAGCGGGAAATACAATGAGCAGTTCTTC. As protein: CATSDLHPSGKYNEQFF.